A selection of T cell receptor beta chains follows, all from one sample in a study of blood T cell repertoires in COVID-19. Only in-frame clones appear in the TCRdb table, and some are missing; sequencing was by immunoSEQ multiplex PCR. Among around 70,000 clones listed, roughly nine tenths were seen once. Sequencing was carried out using peripheral blood. These receptors were obtained from a human donor in a cohort sampled during active COVID-19. CDR3s include the opening cysteine and the closing phenylalanine or tryptophan. D genes are given only for firm matches. Not every row has a clone size; where given, it reads once, few, many or a size class.

D gene,V gene,clone size,J gene,CDR3 protein,CDR3 DNA
.,TRBV3-1/TRBV3-2,.,TRBJ1-1,CASSRGQENTEAFF,TGTGCCAGCAGCCGCGGACAAGAGAACACTGAAGCTTTCTTT
TRBD1,TRBV7-2,.,TRBJ2-7,CASSLGVGTGFDEQYF,TGTGCCAGCAGCCTCGGGGTGGGGACAGGGTTTGACGAGCAGTACTTC
TRBD2,TRBV27,.,TRBJ2-7,CASSFLGLAGGPQAYEQYF,TGTGCCAGCAGTTTCCTCGGACTAGCGGGAGGGCCCCAGGCCTACGAGCAGTACTTC
TRBD2,TRBV5-1,.,TRBJ2-1,CASSLAASGDNEQFF,TGCGCCAGCAGCTTGGCGGCTAGCGGGGACAATGAGCAGTTCTTC
.,TRBV12-3/TRBV12-4,.,TRBJ2-5,CASSLRRETQYF,TGTGCCAGCAGTTTAAGGAGGGAGACCCAGTACTTC
.,TRBV4-3,.,TRBJ2-3,CASSQEIVTSTDTQYF,TGCGCCAGCAGCCAAGAGATTGTGACTAGCACAGATACGCAGTATTTT
.,TRBV11-2,.,TRBJ2-1,CASSLARDSSYNEQFF,TGTGCCAGCAGCTTAGCGCGGGACAGCTCCTACAATGAGCAGTTCTTC
.,TRBV21-1,.,TRBJ1-1,CASSKAQGSSEAFF,TGTGCCAGCAGCAAAGCACAGGGATCTAGTGAAGCTTTCTTT
TRBD2,TRBV18,.,TRBJ2-7,CASSPGGLAGKYEQYF,TGTGCCAGCTCACCGGGCGGACTAGCGGGAAAGTACGAGCAGTACTTC
.,TRBV5-1,.,TRBJ2-7,CASREDPGTEQYF,TGCGCCAGCAGAGAAGATCCCGGGACTGAGCAGTACTTC
.,TRBV7-9,.,TRBJ2-7,CASSLGGLIYEQYF,TGTGCCAGCAGTTTAGGTGGACTCATCTACGAGCAGTACTTC
TRBD2,TRBV19,once,TRBJ2-1,CASSYMSGGGHNEQFF,TGTGCCAGTAGTTACATGAGCGGGGGCGGGCACAATGAGCAGTTCTTC
.,TRBV7-3,.,TRBJ2-3,CASSVDPAGYSTDTQYF,TGTGCCAGCAGCGTCGACCCAGCGGGTTATAGCACAGATACGCAGTATTTT
.,TRBV27,.,TRBJ2-7,CASSSPLRDPSYEQYF,TGTGCCAGCAGTTCCCCTTTGCGGGATCCCTCCTACGAGCAGTACTTC
TRBD2,TRBV30,.,TRBJ2-3,CAWSVGLAGDWTDTQYF,TGTGCCTGGAGTGTAGGACTAGCGGGAGATTGGACAGATACGCAGTATTTT
.,TRBV7-2,once,TRBJ1-4,CASSLVGGANEKLFF,TGTGCCAGCAGCTTAGTAGGGGGGGCTAATGAAAAACTGTTTTTT
TRBD2,TRBV10-3,.,TRBJ2-3,CAISESGSGVGTDTQYF,TGTGCCATCAGTGAGTCGGGTAGCGGGGTTGGCACAGATACGCAGTATTTT
TRBD2,TRBV15,.,TRBJ2-5,CATSRGALAGEEGTQYF,TGTGCCACCAGCAGAGGCGCGTTGGCGGGAGAAGAAGGGACCCAGTACTTC
TRBD1,TRBV5-8,.,TRBJ2-7,CASSHQLPRDRVREQYF,TGTGCCAGCAGCCACCAACTGCCCCGGGACAGGGTACGCGAGCAGTACTTC
.,TRBV15,.,TRBJ1-1,CATSRDLSTEAFF,TGTGCCACCAGCAGAGACCTGAGCACTGAAGCTTTCTTT
TRBD2,TRBV11-2,.,TRBJ2-2,CASSFGTSGNTGELFF,TGTGCCAGCAGCTTCGGAACTAGCGGGAACACCGGGGAGCTGTTTTTT
.,TRBV2,.,TRBJ1-1,CASSEYVVNTEAFF,TGTGCCAGCAGTGAATACGTAGTGAACACTGAAGCTTTCTTT
.,TRBV5-1,once,TRBJ2-3,CASSLVASSTSTDTQYF,TGCGCCAGCAGCTTGGTAGCTAGCAGTACTAGCACAGATACGCAGTATTTT
TRBD1,TRBV7-2,.,TRBJ2-3,CASSLWTGGADTQYF,TGTGCCAGCAGCTTATGGACAGGGGGCGCAGATACGCAGTATTTT
.,TRBV18,.,TRBJ2-3,CASSPPSADTQYF,TGTGCCAGCTCACCACCTAGCGCAGATACGCAGTATTTT
.,TRBV15,.,TRBJ2-7,CATSRPGAHYEQYF,TGTGCCACCAGCAGACCGGGAGCTCACTACGAGCAGTACTTC
TRBD1,TRBV28,.,TRBJ2-7,CASSRGQGAAYEQYF,TGTGCCAGCAGTCGCGGACAGGGTGCGGCCTACGAGCAGTACTTC
TRBD2,TRBV30,.,TRBJ2-3,CAWSIGGGRAADTQYF,TGTGCCTGGTCGATCGGCGGCGGGAGGGCGGCAGATACGCAGTATTTT
.,TRBV6-5,once,TRBJ1-4,CASSYSQGTNEKLFF,TGTGCCAGCAGTTACTCCCAGGGAACTAATGAAAAACTGTTTTTT
.,TRBV6-2/TRBV6-3,.,TRBJ1-5,CASSYSRRRTDGPQHF,TGTGCCAGCAGTTACTCGAGGCGGCGGACAGACGGGCCCCAGCATTTT
.,TRBV7-6,.,TRBJ2-6,CASSPASGRGANVLTF,TGTGCCAGCAGCCCCGCTTCAGGGCGTGGGGCCAACGTCCTGACTTTC
.,TRBV7-2,.,TRBJ2-3,CASSLRGPGRATDTQYF,TGTGCCAGCAGCCTTAGGGGTCCAGGACGTGCCACAGATACGCAGTATTTT
TRBD2,TRBV7-2,.,TRBJ2-7,CASSFQLAGDEQYF,TGTGCCAGCAGCTTTCAACTAGCGGGAGACGAGCAGTACTTC
.,TRBV5-5,.,TRBJ2-7,CASSPRLERAPSYEQYF,TGTGCCAGCAGCCCGCGTTTGGAGCGGGCCCCCTCCTACGAGCAGTACTTC
.,TRBV15,.,TRBJ2-5,CATSRGGTPETQYF,TGTGCCACCAGCAGAGGAGGGACACCAGAGACCCAGTACTTC
.,TRBV3-1/TRBV3-2,.,TRBJ1-4,CASSQSPGEKLFF,TGTGCCAGCAGCCAAAGTCCCGGTGAAAAACTGTTTTTT
.,TRBV7-8,.,TRBJ1-2,CASSPRADRPNYGYTF,TGTGCCAGCAGCCCCCGGGCGGACAGACCTAACTATGGCTACACCTTC
.,TRBV7-3,.,TRBJ2-3,CASSLIAGSADTQYF,TGTGCCAGCAGCTTAATCGCGGGATCGGCAGATACGCAGTATTTT
.,TRBV20-1,.,TRBJ2-7,CSASRQVEQYF,TGCAGTGCTAGCCGACAGGTCGAGCAGTACTTC
.,TRBV6-1,.,TRBJ2-2,CASSESTITGELFF,TGTGCCAGCAGTGAAAGTACTATCACCGGGGAGCTGTTTTTT
TRBD1,TRBV7-9,.,TRBJ2-3,CASSFRTGGTDTQYF,TGTGCCAGCAGCTTTAGGACAGGGGGCACAGATACGCAGTATTTT